Below are 31 T cell receptor beta chains sequenced from a single sample in a study of cytomegalovirus exposure and HLA in healthy donors (dated by TCRdb to about 2017). The receptor library was made with the immunoSEQ multiplex PCR assay. For the multiplex PCR, a mixture combining 60 forward primers for TCR Vbeta segments and 13 reverse primers for TCR Jbeta segments was used. Entries here come from immuneACCESS through TCRdb and include only in-frame sequences with V and J called. Some clones fail to appear in such tables; in the studies checked, an unresolved V gene covers under half of the shortfall, and the cause of the remainder is unknown. The sample table lists 74,000 or so clones, about 78% of them with a count of one. The ten largest clonotypes hold around 6% of the sample. Sequences were obtained from PBMCs. Source of these receptors: a male donor in good health and CMV-seropositive.

The rearrangement uses TRBV25-1 and TRBJ2-3; 9 positions agree with TRBD1. The CDR3 consists of 18 residues. V gave up 2 bases and J gave up 4 bases; unmatched junction bases: 13. Germline CDR1 reads MGHDK; CDR2 reads SYGVNS. The CDR3 sequence: CASSELRSGTGIPDTQYF. DNA of the CDR3: TGTGCCAGCAGTGAACTACGCTCCGGGACAGGGATCCCAGATACGCAGTATTTT.

The CDR3 bases are TGTGCCAGCAGCTCGGGACTCGGAGAAAAACTGTTTTTT. Residues: CASSSGLGEKLFF. The chain is built from TRBV28 and TRBJ1-4, with TRBD1 as a possible D gene (5 bases). Trimming took 6 bases from V and 8 from J, leaving 13 bases between them. Per the germline V gene, CDR1 is MDHEN and CDR2 is SYDVKM. CDR3 length: 13 amino acids.

The chain has TRBV6-1 and TRBJ1-1; D is ambiguous. Germline CDR1 is MNHNS and CDR2 is SASEGT. Deletions cut 7 bases from V and 4 bases from J, with 7 bases between. The CDR3 runs to 11 residues. This CDR3 is CASNAGTEAFF. The DNA for the CDR3 is TGTGCCAGCAACGCAGGCACTGAAGCTTTCTTT.

The chain joins TRBV6-5 to TRBJ1-1; no reliable D call. With 4 bases removed from V and 1 base from J, the gap between germline ends came to 10 bases. There are 14 residues in the CDR3. Germline CDR1 and CDR2: MNHEY and SVGAGI. The CDR3 nucleotides read TGTGCCAGCAGTTTGCCAGGATCGAACACTGAAGCTTTCTTT. It yields the protein CASSLPGSNTEAFF.

In DNA, the CDR3 is TGTGCCAGCAGCCTAGGACTAGCAGGATACGAGCAGTACTTC. This translates into CASSLGLAGYEQYF. The chain has TRBV7-9 and TRBJ2-7; 8 nucleotides align to TRBD2. The length of the CDR3 is 14 residues. Trimming at V came to 5 bases and at J to 4 bases, leaving 7 bases not matched to a gene. Germline CDR1 reads SEHNR; CDR2 reads FQNEAQ (reference sequence). Looking up the rest from reference TRBV7-9 and TRBJ2-7 gives the full variable domain: DTGVSQNPRHKITKRGQNVTFRCDPISEHNRLYWYRQTLGQGPEFLTYFQNEAQLEKSRLLSDRFSAERPKGSFSTLEIQRTEQGDSAMYLCASSLGLAGYEQYFGPGTRLTVT.

The chain has TRBV4-3 and TRBJ1-1; possible D gene TRBD1, 6 bases. Trimming pared 0 bases from V and 2 bases from J, leaving 7 bases between. The CDR3 runs to 14 residues. Germline-derived CDR1 and CDR2 are LGHNA and YSLEER. The CDR3 is CASSQDRGNTEAFF. DNA of the CDR3: TGCGCCAGCAGCCAAGACAGGGGCAACACTGAAGCTTTCTTT.

The chain links TRBV9 to TRBJ2-3; 9 nucleotides align to TRBD2. The length of the CDR3 is 15 residues. Germline-derived CDR1 and CDR2 are SGDLS and YYNGEE. The ends lost 0 bases at V and 6 bases at J; junction bases unmatched: 5. The CDR3 DNA reads as TGTGCCAGCAGCGTAGAGGCTAGCGGGGCGGATACGCAGTATTTT. Its translation: CASSVEASGADTQYF.

The chain uses TRBV7-7 and TRBJ2-3; D uncertain. CDR3 size: 14 residues. V dropped 5 bases and J dropped 0 bases, with 9 bases sitting between them. The germline V gene encodes CDR1 SSHAT and CDR2 FNYEAQ (reference sequence). The CDR3 is CASSPYSSTDTQYF. As DNA, the CDR3 is TGTGCCAGCAGCCCCTACAGTAGCACAGATACGCAGTATTTT.

The rearrangement links TRBV5-1 to TRBJ2-5; D uncertain. Trimming shortened V by 0 bases and J by 3 bases, and 6 bases separated the two germline ends. This CDR3 has 13 amino acids. Germline V gene lookup returns CDR1 SGHRS and CDR2 YFSETQ. The CDR3 protein is CASSLDLEETQYF. In nucleotides, the CDR3 is TGCGCCAGCAGCTTGGACTTGGAAGAGACCCAGTACTTC.

The gene calls are TRBV9 and TRBJ2-1; no definite D call. CDR3 length: 16 residues. Germline CDR1 SGDLS, CDR2 YYNGEE. Between the trimmed V and J ends, which lost 0 bases and 0 bases, there was a span of 10 bases. The CDR3 loop reads CASSVDQVSSYNEQFF. Here the CDR3 DNA reads TGTGCCAGCAGCGTAGACCAGGTTAGCTCCTACAATGAGCAGTTCTTC.

The chain employs TRBV5-1 and TRBJ1-2, with D possibly matching TRBD1 (6 bases). Trimming took off 4 bases at V and 0 bases at J, with 16 bases between the two ends. CDR1 is SGHRS and CDR2 is YFSETQ in the germline V gene. This CDR3 region has 16 residues. In DNA, the CDR3 is TGCGCCAGCAGCCTCGGACAGTATCCGTCTAACTATGGCTACACCTTC. It translates to CASSLGQYPSNYGYTF. Filled out from reference TRBV5-1 and TRBJ1-2, the complete variable domain reads KAGVTQTPRYLIKTRGQQVTLSCSPISGHRSVSWYQQTPGQGLQFLFEYFSETQRNKGNFPGRFSGRQFSNSRSEMNVSTLELGDSALYLCASSLGQYPSNYGYTFGSGTRLTVV.

This clone was observed a handful of times. The V call is TRBV28, the J call TRBJ1-5, with 7 bases lining up with TRBD1. The CDR3 is made up of 16 amino acids. Per the germline V gene, CDR1 is MDHEN and CDR2 is SYDVKM. V shed 8 bases and J 3 bases; nucleotides not matched to a gene: 13. In nucleotides, the CDR3 is TGTGCCAGCCTTATCGGGACAGCCTCATCCAATCAGCCCCAGCATTTT. This translates into CASLIGTASSNQPQHF.

This clone was detected only once. V gene TRBV25-1 combines with J gene TRBJ1-2, with 8 bases aligning to TRBD1. J lost 14 bases, V lost 1 base, and 3 bases had no gene match. The CDR3 sequence is 11 residues long. The germline V gene has CDR1 MGHDK and CDR2 SYGVNS. CDR3 amino acids: CASSEFRDRTF. The CDR3 region has the DNA TGTGCCAGCAGTGAATTTCGGGACAGGACCTTC.

This sequence joins TRBV28 and TRBJ2-1; 10 bases match TRBD1. Germline assignment: CDR1 MDHEN and CDR2 SYDVKM. V lost 6 bases and J lost 3; bases outside the gene matches: 5. The CDR3 is made up of 15 amino acids. CDR3 sequence (DNA): TGTGCCAGCAGACCCGGGACAGGGGACTACAATGAGCAGTTCTTC. Amino acid sequence: CASRPGTGDYNEQFF.

This chain links TRBV19 with TRBJ1-5; maybe TRBD1 (5 bases). Germline lookup yields CDR1 LNHDA and CDR2 SQIVND (reference sequence). Trimming cost V 1 base and J 3 bases, with 13 bases left between them. This CDR3 comprises 16 residues. The DNA of the CDR3 is TGTGCCAGTAGTATAGGGGATCGGGGGAACAATCAGCCCCAGCATTTT. This codes for CASSIGDRGNNQPQHF.

This clone was seen more than once but under ten times. The rearrangement joins TRBV28 to TRBJ1-5; perhaps TRBD1 as D (5 bases). In germline, CDR1 is MDHEN, CDR2 SYDVKM. The CDR3 sequence is 14 residues long. Trimming removed 2 bases at V and 7 bases at J, with 12 bases between. The CDR3 reads CASSLAGNEQPQHF. The CDR3 nucleotides read TGTGCCAGCAGTTTAGCAGGGAACGAGCAGCCCCAGCATTTT. The full variable domain, rest sourced from reference TRBV28 and TRBJ1-5, is DVKVTQSSRYLVKRTGEKVFLECVQDMDHENMFWYRQDPGLGLRLIYFSYDVKMKEKGDIPEGYSVSREKKERFSLILESASTNQTSMYLCASSLAGNEQPQHFGDGTRLSIL.

This rearrangement joins TRBV7-9 to TRBJ2-1, with a weak D call TRBD2 (6 bases). V lost 7 bases to trimming and J lost 7 bases, with 14 bases between them. Germline V gene lookup returns CDR1 SEHNR and CDR2 FQNEAQ (reference sequence). CDR3 length: 13 amino acids. The CDR3 spells CASIEGTQNEQFF. DNA of the CDR3: TGTGCCAGCATCGAAGGGACTCAGAATGAGCAGTTCTTC.

J is TRBJ1-3 and V is TRBV28, with 8 bases fitting TRBD1. Germline CDR1 and CDR2: MDHEN and SYDVKM. The trim removed 6 bases at V and 1 base at J, leaving 2 bases unmatched. The CDR3 totals 14 residues. The CDR3 here is CASSGQGSGNTIYF. Written as DNA, the CDR3 is TGTGCCAGCAGCGGACAGGGATCTGGAAACACCATATATTTT.

The chain couples TRBV4-2 to TRBJ2-1; TRBD2 agrees at 8 bases. The junction had 17 bases not matched to a gene; V was cut back by 0 bases and J by 10 bases. There are 18 residues in the CDR3. Germline assignment: CDR1 LGHNA and CDR2 YNFKEQ. The CDR3 here is CASSQDPGTRGGDIEQFF. CDR3 nucleotide sequence: TGTGCCAGCAGCCAAGATCCGGGGACTAGGGGAGGGGACATCGAGCAGTTCTTC.

The gene calls are TRBV20-1 and TRBJ2-7; no firm D call. This CDR3 has 11 residues. CDR1 and CDR2 from the germline V gene are DFQATT and SNEGSKA (reference sequence). Trimming removed 6 bases from V and 0 bases from J, with 6 bases in between. The CDR3 region has the DNA TGCAGTGCGCGGAGCTCCTACGAGCAGTACTTC. Its translation is CSARSSYEQYF.

This clone has a single count. CDR3 in amino acids: CASSYGGHGYTF. CDR3 in DNA: TGTGCCAGCAGTTACGGAGGGCATGGCTACACCTTC. The gene calls are TRBV6-5 and TRBJ1-2, with unresolved D. The V end lost 2 bases, the J end lost 6 bases, and 7 bases lay between the germline ends. The CDR3 sequence is 12 residues long. Germline loops: CDR1 MNHEY, CDR2 SVGAGI.

This chain connects TRBV13 to TRBJ1-2, with 12 bases that match TRBD1. CDR1 and CDR2 from the germline V gene are PRHDT and FYEKMQ (reference sequence). With V trimmed by 3 bases and J by 11 bases, 13 bases remained unmatched. This CDR3 is built from 16 residues. This CDR3 reads CASSFRYRDRGRGYTF. The CDR3 nucleotides read TGTGCCAGCAGCTTCCGATACCGGGACAGGGGGCGGGGATACACCTTC.

This chain uses TRBV6-1 with TRBJ1-2; D perhaps matches TRBD1 (6 bases). The CDR3 loop spans 14 amino acids. Trimming cost V 5 bases and J 5 bases, with 15 bases left between them. The germline CDR1 and CDR2 sequences are MNHNS and SASEGT. CDR3 region: CASSIRDTVYGYTF. CDR3 in DNA: TGTGCCAGCAGTATCCGGGACACGGTATATGGCTACACCTTC.

CDR3 nucleotide sequence: TGCAGCGTGATTTTGGTAGGGTCGGGAGGCTACACCTTC. Its translation: CSVILVGSGGYTF. The chain has TRBV29-1 and TRBJ1-2; D remains unclear. The V gene lost 6 bases and the J gene lost 8 bases, with 19 bases spanning the gap. The CDR3 extends over 13 amino acids. CDR1 and CDR2 from the germline V gene are SQVTM and ANQGSEA.

The chain recombines TRBV7-9 with TRBJ2-7; TRBD1 matches 10 bases. Germline trimming cut 4 bases from V and 5 bases from J; bases unmatched to any gene: 11. CDR3 length: 16 residues. CDR1 is SEHNR, CDR2 FQNEAQ, per germline (reference sequence). The CDR3 coding sequence is TGTGCCAGCAGCTCCGGTTCCCGGGACAGGGGTCACGAGCAGTACTTC. Translation gives CASSSGSRDRGHEQYF.

The chain recombines TRBV5-1 with TRBJ2-1; the D gene is possibly TRBD1 (5 bases). V lost 5 bases and J 10 bases, leaving 13 bases between the germline ends. Germline CDR1 and CDR2: SGHRS and YFSETQ. The CDR3 sequence is 12 residues long. CDR3 DNA: TGCGCCAGCAGTCACACTTGGGGCGAGCAGTTCTTC. Its translation is CASSHTWGEQFF. The full variable domain, rest sourced from reference TRBV5-1 and TRBJ2-1, is KAGVTQTPRYLIKTRGQQVTLSCSPISGHRSVSWYQQTPGQGLQFLFEYFSETQRNKGNFPGRFSGRQFSNSRSEMNVSTLELGDSALYLCASSHTWGEQFFGPGTRLTVL.

This clone was seen once. The chain couples TRBV5-1 to TRBJ2-3, with TRBD1 as a possible D gene (6 bases). Trimming pared 2 bases from V and 3 bases from J, leaving 10 bases between. There are 14 residues in the CDR3. Germline loops: CDR1 SGHRS, CDR2 YFSETQ. The CDR3 sequence: CASSFSQGTDTQYF. Here the CDR3 DNA reads TGCGCCAGCAGCTTCTCACAGGGAACAGATACGCAGTATTTT.

This chain uses TRBV5-8 with TRBJ2-3; no clear D gene. V shed 6 bases and J shed 7 bases, with 15 bases lying between them. This CDR3 is built from 13 residues. Germline-derived CDR1 and CDR2 are SGHTS and YDEGEE. As DNA, the CDR3 is TGTGCCAGCACCCTCCCACCCGGGTATACGCAGTATTTT. This translates into CASTLPPGYTQYF. The variable domain in full, with the rest retrieved from reference TRBV5-8 and TRBJ2-3, is EAGVTQSPTHLIKTRGQQATLRCSPISGHTSVYWYQQALGLGLQFLLWYDEGEERNRGNFPPRFSGRQFPNYSSELNVNALELEDSALYLCASTLPPGYTQYFGPGTRLTVL.

This rearrangement joins TRBV27 to TRBJ2-5; TRBD2 agrees at 9 bases. The germline V gene encodes CDR1 MNHEY and CDR2 SMNVEV (reference sequence). The CDR3 runs 18 residues. Germline trimming cut 5 bases from V and 11 bases from J; bases unmatched to any gene: 24. The CDR3 nucleotides are TGTGCCAGCAGTCAACATCCTCCTAGCGGGGTTGATCTACGAGAGCAGTACTTC. Protein sequence: CASSQHPPSGVDLREQYF.

In its sample, this clone was seen a few times. The V call is TRBV4-1, the J call TRBJ1-5; 7 positions match TRBD1. Germline loops: CDR1 MGHRA, CDR2 YSYEKL. The V and J ends lost 4 bases and 5 bases, in that order; junction bases with no gene match: 8. This CDR3 is 15 amino acids long. The chain's CDR3 is CASSRTGTDYQPQHF. The CDR3 bases are TGCGCCAGCAGCCGAACCGGGACAGATTATCAGCCCCAGCATTTT.

This clone was recorded only once. This chain links TRBV2 with TRBJ2-2, with D maybe TRBD1 (5 bases). Germline CDR1 is SNHLY and CDR2 is FYNNEI. V was cut by 6 bases and J by 4 bases, with 18 bases left in between. This CDR3 region has 16 residues. The chain's CDR3 is CASRTVLTGFTGELFF. The CDR3 DNA reads TGTGCCAGCAGGACCGTTCTTACAGGCTTCACCGGGGAGCTGTTTTTT.